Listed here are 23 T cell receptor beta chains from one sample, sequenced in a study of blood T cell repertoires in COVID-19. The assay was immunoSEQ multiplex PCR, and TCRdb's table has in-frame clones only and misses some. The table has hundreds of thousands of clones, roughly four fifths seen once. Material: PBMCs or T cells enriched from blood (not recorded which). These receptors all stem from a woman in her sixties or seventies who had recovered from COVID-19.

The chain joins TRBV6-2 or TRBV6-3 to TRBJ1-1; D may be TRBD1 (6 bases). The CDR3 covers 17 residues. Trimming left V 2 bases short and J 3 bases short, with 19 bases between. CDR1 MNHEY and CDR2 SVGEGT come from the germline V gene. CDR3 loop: CASSYRAGAPGDTEAFF. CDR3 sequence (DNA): TGTGCCAGCAGTTACCGAGCGGGGGCGCCCGGGGACACTGAAGCTTTCTTT.

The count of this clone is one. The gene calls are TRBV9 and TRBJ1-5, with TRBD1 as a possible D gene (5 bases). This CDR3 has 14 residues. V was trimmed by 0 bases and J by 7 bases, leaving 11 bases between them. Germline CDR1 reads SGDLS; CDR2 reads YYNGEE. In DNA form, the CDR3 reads TGTGCCAGCAGCGTAGCTCCAGGGAGGCAGCCCCAGCATTTT. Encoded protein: CASSVAPGRQPQHF.

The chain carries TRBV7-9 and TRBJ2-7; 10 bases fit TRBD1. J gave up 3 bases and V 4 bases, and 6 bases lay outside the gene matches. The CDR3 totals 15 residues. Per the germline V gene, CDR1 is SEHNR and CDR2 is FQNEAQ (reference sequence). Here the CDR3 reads CASSSIRTGGYEQYF. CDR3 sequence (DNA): TGTGCCAGCAGCTCTATCCGGACAGGGGGCTACGAGCAGTACTTC.

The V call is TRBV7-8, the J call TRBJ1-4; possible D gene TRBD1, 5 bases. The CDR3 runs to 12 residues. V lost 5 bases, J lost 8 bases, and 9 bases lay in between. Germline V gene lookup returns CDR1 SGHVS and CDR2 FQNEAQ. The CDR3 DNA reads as TGTGCCAGCAGCCCCCACAGGGAAAAACTGTTTTTT. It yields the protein CASSPHREKLFF.

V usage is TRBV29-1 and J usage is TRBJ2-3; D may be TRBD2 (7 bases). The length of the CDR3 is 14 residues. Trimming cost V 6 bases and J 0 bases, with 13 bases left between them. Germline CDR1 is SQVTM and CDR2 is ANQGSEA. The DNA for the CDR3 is TGCAGCGTCGCGGGGGCCGATAGCACAGATACGCAGTATTTT. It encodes CSVAGADSTDTQYF.

Written as DNA, the CDR3 is TGTGCCAGCAGCCTAGGGACAGGGGTAGGCACTGAAGCTTTCTTT. Amino acid sequence: CASSLGTGVGTEAFF. This chain uses TRBV3-1 (or the pseudogene TRBV3-2) with TRBJ1-1; 10 nucleotides agree with TRBD1. CDR1 and CDR2 from the germline V gene are LGHDT and YNNKEL (reference sequence). CDR3 length: 15 amino acids. The V and J ends lost 4 bases and 4 bases, in that order; junction bases with no gene match: 6.

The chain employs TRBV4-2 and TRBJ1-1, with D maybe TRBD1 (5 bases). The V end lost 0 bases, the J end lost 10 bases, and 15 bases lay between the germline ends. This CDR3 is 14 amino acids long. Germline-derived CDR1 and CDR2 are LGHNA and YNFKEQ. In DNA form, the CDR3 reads TGTGCCAGCAGCCAAGATCCGGGGGAGGGAAGAGCTTTCTTT. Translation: CASSQDPGEGRAFF.

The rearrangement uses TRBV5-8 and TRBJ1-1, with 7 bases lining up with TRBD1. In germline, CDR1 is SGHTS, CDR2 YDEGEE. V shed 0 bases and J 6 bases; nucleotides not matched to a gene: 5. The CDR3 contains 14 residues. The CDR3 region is CASSLADRIPEAFF. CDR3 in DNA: TGTGCCAGCAGCTTGGCGGACAGGATTCCTGAAGCTTTCTTT.

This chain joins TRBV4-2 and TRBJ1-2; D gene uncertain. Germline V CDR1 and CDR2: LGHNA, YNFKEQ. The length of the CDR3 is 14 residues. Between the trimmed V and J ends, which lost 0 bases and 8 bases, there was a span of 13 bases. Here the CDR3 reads CASSQEGGAGGYTF. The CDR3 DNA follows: TGTGCCAGCAGCCAAGAGGGAGGCGCCGGGGGCTACACCTTC.

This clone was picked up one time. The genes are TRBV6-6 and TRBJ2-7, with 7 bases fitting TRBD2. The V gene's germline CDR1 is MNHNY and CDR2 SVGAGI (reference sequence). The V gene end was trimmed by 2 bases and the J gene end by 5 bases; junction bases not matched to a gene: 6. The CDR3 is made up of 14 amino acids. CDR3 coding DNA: TGTGCCAGCAGTTACGACGCGGGGAGGGACGAGCAGTACTTC. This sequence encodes CASSYDAGRDEQYF.

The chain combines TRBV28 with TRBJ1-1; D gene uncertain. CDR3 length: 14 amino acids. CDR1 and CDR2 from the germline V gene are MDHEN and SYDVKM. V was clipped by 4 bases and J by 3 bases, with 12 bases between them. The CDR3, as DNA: TGTGCCAGCAGTTACTTCCGCGGGGACACTGAAGCTTTCTTT. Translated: CASSYFRGDTEAFF. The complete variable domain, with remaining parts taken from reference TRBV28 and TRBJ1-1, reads DVKVTQSSRYLVKRTGEKVFLECVQDMDHENMFWYRQDPGLGLRLIYFSYDVKMKEKGDIPEGYSVSREKKERFSLILESASTNQTSMYLCASSYFRGDTEAFFGQGTRLTVV.

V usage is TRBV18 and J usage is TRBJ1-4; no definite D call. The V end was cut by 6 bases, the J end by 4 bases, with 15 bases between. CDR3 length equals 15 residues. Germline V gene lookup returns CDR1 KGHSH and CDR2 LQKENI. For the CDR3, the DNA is TGTGCCAGCTCCGCTTGGGAGGGAAATAATGAAAAACTGTTTTTT. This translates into CASSAWEGNNEKLFF.

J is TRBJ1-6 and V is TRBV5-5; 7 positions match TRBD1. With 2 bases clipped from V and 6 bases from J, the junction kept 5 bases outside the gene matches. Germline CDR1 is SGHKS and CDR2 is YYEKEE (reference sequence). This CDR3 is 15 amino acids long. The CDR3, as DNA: TGTGCCAGCAGCTTACTGGGACAGAGTAATTCACCCCTCCACTTT. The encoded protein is CASSLLGQSNSPLHF.

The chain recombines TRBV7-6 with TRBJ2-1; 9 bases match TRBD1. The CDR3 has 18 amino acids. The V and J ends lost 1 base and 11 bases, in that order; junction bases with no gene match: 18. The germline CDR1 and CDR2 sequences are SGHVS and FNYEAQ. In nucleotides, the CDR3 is TGTGCCAGCAGCTTAGAGGTTATAAGAGTACAGGGGGCCAGCAAGCAGTTCTTC. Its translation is CASSLEVIRVQGASKQFF.

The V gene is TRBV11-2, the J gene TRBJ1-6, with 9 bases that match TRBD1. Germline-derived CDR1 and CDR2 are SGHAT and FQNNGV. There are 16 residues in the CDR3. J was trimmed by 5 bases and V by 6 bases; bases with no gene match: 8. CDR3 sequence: CASRGTGGIDNSPLHF. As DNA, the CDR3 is TGTGCCAGCAGAGGAACAGGGGGCATAGATAATTCACCCCTCCACTTT. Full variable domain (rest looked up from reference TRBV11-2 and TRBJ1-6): EAGVAQSPRYKIIEKRQSVAFWCNPISGHATLYWYQQILGQGPKLLIQFQNNGVVDDSQLPKDRFSAERLKGVDSTLKIQPAKLEDSAVYLCASRGTGGIDNSPLHFGNGTRLTVT.

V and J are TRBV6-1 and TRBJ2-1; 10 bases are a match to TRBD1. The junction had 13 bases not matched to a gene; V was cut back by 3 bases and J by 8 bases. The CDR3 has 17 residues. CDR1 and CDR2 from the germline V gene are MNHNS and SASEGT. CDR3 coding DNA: TGTGCCAGCAGTGACCCGTCGGGACAGGGGTTTAGGGATGAGCAGTTCTTC. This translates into CASSDPSGQGFRDEQFF.

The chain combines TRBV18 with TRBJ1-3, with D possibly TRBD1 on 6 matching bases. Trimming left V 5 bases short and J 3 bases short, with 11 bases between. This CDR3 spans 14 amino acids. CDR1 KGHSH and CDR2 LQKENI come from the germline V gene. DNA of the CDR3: TGTGCCAGCTCAGACAGGTTACTTGGAAACACCATATATTTT. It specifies CASSDRLLGNTIYF. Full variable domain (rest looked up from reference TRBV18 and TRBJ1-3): NAGVMQNPRHLVRRRGQEARLRCSPMKGHSHVYWYRQLPEEGLKFMVYLQKENIIDESGMPKERFSAEFPKEGPSILRIQQVVRGDSAAYFCASSDRLLGNTIYFGEGSWLTVV.

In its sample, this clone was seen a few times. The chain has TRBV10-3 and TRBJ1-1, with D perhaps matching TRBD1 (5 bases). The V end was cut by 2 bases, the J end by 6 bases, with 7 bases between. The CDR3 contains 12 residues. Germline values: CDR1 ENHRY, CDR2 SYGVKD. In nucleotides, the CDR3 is TGTGCCATCAGTGAGGGGACTCCTGAAGCTTTCTTT. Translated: CAISEGTPEAFF.

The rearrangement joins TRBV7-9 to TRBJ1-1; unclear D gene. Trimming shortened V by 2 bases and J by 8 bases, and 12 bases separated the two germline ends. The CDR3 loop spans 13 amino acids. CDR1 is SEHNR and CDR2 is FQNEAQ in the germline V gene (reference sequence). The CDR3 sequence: CASSLSAVGEAFF. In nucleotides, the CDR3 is TGTGCCAGCAGCTTAAGCGCGGTTGGGGAAGCTTTCTTT.

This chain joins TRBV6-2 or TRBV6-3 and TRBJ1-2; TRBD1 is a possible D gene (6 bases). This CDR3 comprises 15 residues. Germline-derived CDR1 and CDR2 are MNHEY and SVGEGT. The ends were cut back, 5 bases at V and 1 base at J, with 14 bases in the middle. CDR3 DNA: TGTGCCAGCAGTGGCTCAGGACAGAGTAACTATGGCTACACCTTC. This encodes CASSGSGQSNYGYTF.

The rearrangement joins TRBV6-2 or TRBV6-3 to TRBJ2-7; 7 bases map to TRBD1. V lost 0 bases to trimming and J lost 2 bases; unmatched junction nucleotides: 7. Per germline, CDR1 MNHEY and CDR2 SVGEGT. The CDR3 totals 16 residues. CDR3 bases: TGTGCCAGCAGTTACTCTTATAATCAGGGGGCCTACGAGCAGTACTTC. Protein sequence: CASSYSYNQGAYEQYF.

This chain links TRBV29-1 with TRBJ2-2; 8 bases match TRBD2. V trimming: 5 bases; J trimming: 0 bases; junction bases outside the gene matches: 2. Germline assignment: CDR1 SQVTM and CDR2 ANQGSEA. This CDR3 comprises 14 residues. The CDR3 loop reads CSVLTSANTGELFF. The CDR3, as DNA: TGCAGCGTTCTGACTAGCGCGAACACCGGGGAGCTGTTTTTT.

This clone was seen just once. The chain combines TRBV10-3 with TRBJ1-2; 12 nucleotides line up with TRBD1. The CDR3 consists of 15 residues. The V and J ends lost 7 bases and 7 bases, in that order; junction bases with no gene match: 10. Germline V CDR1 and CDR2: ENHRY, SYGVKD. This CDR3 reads CAINPGQGAGFGYTF. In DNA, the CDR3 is TGTGCCATCAACCCGGGACAGGGGGCAGGCTTTGGCTACACCTTC.